This T cell receptor (beta chain) derives from a study of T-cell memory formation after mild COVID-19. General study findings and limits: Confirmation was lacking for SARS-CoV-2 specificity of second-wave clones that peaked on day 37.

TCRdb used MiXCR to reprocess the 5' RACE reads, holding one entry per CDR3 protein. The table includes about 320,000 distinct CDR3 sequences, roughly an eighth detected once. Of note for this clonotype: Its matching antigen is unknown.

The CDR3 loop spans 11 amino acids. Germline V lookup: CDR1 SGHTA, CDR2 FQGNSA. V gave up 3 bases and J gave up 4 bases, with 3 bases separating them. What was sequenced was PBMCs or a T cell subset sorted from them (not recorded which). The rearrangement uses TRBV7-2 and TRBJ1-2; no clear D gene. This sequence originates from a man between 18 and 29 years old who had mild COVID-19 (a few samples of this study predate the infection). Cell type and time point are not known. This chain's CDR3 is CASSFIYGYTF. The CDR3 DNA reads as TGTGCCAGCAGCTTTATCTATGGCTACACCTTC.